These T cell receptor beta chains were read from a single sample in a study of breast tumors, draining lymph nodes, adjacent tissues. Each CDR3 protein is one row after TCRdb ran MiXCR on the multiplex PCR reads. The sample contains 250,000 or so distinct CDR3 sequences, 30% of which appear only once. Sequenced material: axillary lymph node tissue. These receptors all stem from a female donor with breast cancer. Some clones in this sample may be carry-over from other donors' samples. The CDR3 runs from the conserved cysteine through the conserved F or W. The D gene is left open where the match is weak. Size is omitted from some rows. Given values are once, few, many or a class for expanded clones.

d_call	clone_size	v_call	j_call	cdr3_nt	cdr3_aa
TRBD2	many	TRBV29-1	TRBJ2-7	TGCAGCGCCAACAGGGGACTAGCGGGAGACTCCGAGCAGTACTTC	CSANRGLAGDSEQYF
NA	many	TRBV4-3	TRBJ1-5	TGCGCCAGCAGCCAAGATTGGGAGGGGGGCCAGCCCCAGCATTTT	CASSQDWEGGQPQHF
NA	many	TRBV6-6	TRBJ1-2	TGTGCCAGCAGTTACCAATGGGTCCAGAACTATGGCTACACCTTC	CASSYQWVQNYGYTF
NA	NA	TRBV29-1	TRBJ2-7	TGCAGCTTAGCCTCAGGGATCTACGAGCAGTACTTC	CSLASGIYEQYF
NA	NA	TRBV28	TRBJ2-2	TGTGCCAGCACGTCTCTTAACACCGGGGAGCTGTTTTTT	CASTSLNTGELFF
NA	many	TRBV20-1	TRBJ2-7	TGCAGTGCTAGAGCGTGGGACCGAACCTACGAGCAGTACTTC	CSARAWDRTYEQYF
TRBD1	many	TRBV13	TRBJ1-2	TGTGCCAGCAGAAGACAGGGGGTTGGCTACACCTTC	CASRRQGVGYTF
TRBD1	many	TRBV14	TRBJ2-3	TGTGCCAGCAGACGATCCGGGACAGGACCCAGAGATACGCAGTATTTT	CASRRSGTGPRDTQYF
TRBD1	many	TRBV7-2	TRBJ1-2	TGTGCCAGCAGCTTAGGGGACAGGGCTGGCTACACCTTC	CASSLGDRAGYTF
NA	few	TRBV27	TRBJ2-7	TGTGCCAGCAGTTCAGCAGGACTCTACGAGCAGTACTTC	CASSSAGLYEQYF
TRBD2	NA	TRBV6-1	TRBJ2-1	TGTGCCAGCAGTGAAGACGGGACTAGGTACTACAATGAGCAGTTCTTC	CASSEDGTRYYNEQFF
NA	many	TRBV29-1	TRBJ2-3	TGCAGCGTTGGCTACACAGATACGCAGTATTTT	CSVGYTDTQYF
NA	many	TRBV6-1	TRBJ2-3	TGTGCCAGCAGTGAAGGGTATGCTACAGATACGCAGTATTTT	CASSEGYATDTQYF
NA	many	TRBV2	TRBJ2-7	TGTGCCAGCAGTGAGAAAATGAGCCCCAGGTCCTACGAGCAGTACTTC	CASSEKMSPRSYEQYF
TRBD1	NA	TRBV6-5	TRBJ1-2	TGTGCCAGCAGACCGACAGGGTCTCGTGGCTATGGCTACACCTTC	CASRPTGSRGYGYTF
NA	many	TRBV20-1	TRBJ2-1	TGCAGTGCTAGAGATTGGGCGGGTGGAGTCGAGCAGTTCTTC	CSARDWAGGVEQFF
TRBD2	many	TRBV10-3	TRBJ2-3	TGTGCCATCTTGGGGGAGGGGAGCACAGATACGCAGTATTTT	CAILGEGSTDTQYF
TRBD2	many	TRBV7-3	TRBJ2-1	TGTGCCAGCAGCTCTCCACTAGCGGGAGGTTTTTACAATGAGCAGTTCTTC	CASSSPLAGGFYNEQFF
TRBD2	few	TRBV6-1	TRBJ2-7	TGTGCCAGCAGGCGGACTAGCGGAGAGCCCTACGAGCAGTACTTC	CASRRTSGEPYEQYF
TRBD2	many	TRBV10-3	TRBJ2-5	TGTGCCATCAGCCCAACTAGCGCGCAAGAGACCCAGTACTTC	CAISPTSAQETQYF
TRBD1	many	TRBV4-3	TRBJ2-7	TGCGCCAGCAGCCACTTAACCGGGACAGGGGGCTACGAGCAGTACTTC	CASSHLTGTGGYEQYF
NA	NA	TRBV19	TRBJ2-2	TGTGCCAGTAGTTACGTTGTCCTGTCGGACACCGGGGAGCTGTTTTTT	CASSYVVLSDTGELFF
TRBD2	few	TRBV6-1	TRBJ2-3	TGTGCCAGCAGTGGGGTCACTAGCGGGAGTACAGATACGCAGTATTTT	CASSGVTSGSTDTQYF
TRBD2	many	TRBV6-5	TRBJ2-2	TGTGCCAGCAGTTACGGACTAGCGGGAGTATCCGGGGAGCTGTTTTTT	CASSYGLAGVSGELFF
NA	few	TRBV3-2	TRBJ2-6	TGTGCCAGCAGCCATGTCCCGGGACTATTGACTGGGGCCAACGTCCTGACTTTC	CASSHVPGLLTGANVLTF
NA	NA	TRBV7-9	TRBJ2-6	TGTGCCAGCAGCTTAGGAAATCCAGGTGGGGACATCTCTGGGGCCAACGTCCTGACTTTC	CASSLGNPGGDISGANVLTF
TRBD2	NA	TRBV12-3/TRBV12-4	TRBJ2-3	TGTGCCAGCCTGGGGGTAGCGGGAGGGTCAGATACGCAGTATTTT	CASLGVAGGSDTQYF
TRBD2	many	TRBV5-8	TRBJ2-7	TGTGCCAGCAGCTACTTCCGGACTAGCGGGAGCTTACCCTACGAGCAGTACTTC	CASSYFRTSGSLPYEQYF
NA	NA	TRBV10-3	TRBJ1-1	TGTGCCATCAGTGAGAATAGACTGGAAGCTTTCTTT	CAISENRLEAFF
TRBD2	many	TRBV11-3	TRBJ2-7	TGTGCCAGCAGCTTAGTAGCGGGAGGGCCTTACGAGCAGTACTTC	CASSLVAGGPYEQYF
NA	many	TRBV6-1	TRBJ1-6	TGTGCCAGCAGTGATCTTCGGGAGTCACCCCTCCACTTT	CASSDLRESPLHF
NA	many	TRBV10-3	TRBJ2-5	TGTGCCATCAGTGGCAGGCTAGGACGAGAGACCCAGTACTTC	CAISGRLGRETQYF
NA	NA	TRBV6-2/TRBV6-3	TRBJ2-1	TGTGCCAGCAAAGCTGGGACCAAATTAGGAGGCTCCTACAATGAGCAGTTCTTC	CASKAGTKLGGSYNEQFF
TRBD2	many	TRBV20-1	TRBJ2-1	TGCAGTGCTACATGGGCAGGGAGGGGAAATGAGCAGTTCTTC	CSATWAGRGNEQFF
NA	many	TRBV7-9	TRBJ1-2	TGTGCCAGCAGTTATGGACAGTATGGCTACACCTTC	CASSYGQYGYTF
NA	NA	TRBV20-1	TRBJ2-5	TGCAGTGACCTATCGCGGGACAACCAAGAGACCCAGTACTTC	CSDLSRDNQETQYF
NA	few	TRBV20-1	TRBJ2-4	TGCAGTGCTAGCAAGACAGACCTTCATCCCTACTTC	CSASKTDLHPYF
NA	many	TRBV5-1	TRBJ2-2	TGCGCCAGCAGCCCCCCGGCAACCCTGGGCACCGGGGAGCTGTTTTTT	CASSPPATLGTGELFF
TRBD1	NA	TRBV6-5	TRBJ2-7	TGTGCCAGCAGCCCCGACCGGGACAGGGCCTCCGAGCAGTACTTC	CASSPDRDRASEQYF
NA	many	TRBV2	TRBJ2-1	TGTGCCAGCAGTGAAAACGAGTACAATGAGCAGTTCTTC	CASSENEYNEQFF
NA	many	TRBV11-2	TRBJ2-5	TGTGCCAGCAGCTTATACGTAGGCGGGGCCCGCGAGACCCAGTACTTC	CASSLYVGGARETQYF
TRBD1	many	TRBV7-9	TRBJ2-3	TGTGCCAGCAGCCCGGACAGGCCCCCAGATACGCAGTATTTT	CASSPDRPPDTQYF
NA	many	TRBV30	TRBJ1-2	TGTGCCTGGAGTAATAACTATGGCTACACCTTC	CAWSNNYGYTF
TRBD2	NA	TRBV19	TRBJ2-7	TGTGCCAGTAGTACTAGCCTAGCGGACTCCTACGAGCAGTACTTC	CASSTSLADSYEQYF
NA	many	TRBV5-1	TRBJ2-3	TGCGCCAGCACCTCGAACCGGGGGTGGAGCGGCACAGATACGCAGTATTTT	CASTSNRGWSGTDTQYF
TRBD2	many	TRBV9	TRBJ2-5	TGTGCCAGCAGCGTAGGTAATAGCGGGAGTGGGGAGACCCAGTACTTC	CASSVGNSGSGETQYF
NA	many	TRBV7-8	TRBJ2-7	TGTGCCAGCAGCGCCCCGGGGTTCTACGAGCAGTACTTC	CASSAPGFYEQYF
NA	many	TRBV10-2	TRBJ1-5	TGCGCCAGCAGTGTGGACGGGGATAGAAATCAGCCCCAGCATTTT	CASSVDGDRNQPQHF
NA	many	TRBV12-3/TRBV12-4	TRBJ1-5	TGTGCCAGCAGCGCTACAAGCCAGGGGAATCAGCCCCAGCATTTT	CASSATSQGNQPQHF
TRBD1	many	TRBV25-1	TRBJ2-7	TGTGCCAGTTCCTTCCGGGACAGGGGCACCTACGAGCAGTACTTC	CASSFRDRGTYEQYF
TRBD2	many	TRBV24-1	TRBJ2-3	TGTGCCACCAGTGATCCGGGACTAGCGGGAGGCACAGATACGCAGTATTTT	CATSDPGLAGGTDTQYF
TRBD2	many	TRBV7-6	TRBJ2-3	TGTGCCAGCAGCTTAGGTGTAGGTCTAGCGGCCCGCACAGATACGCAGTATTTT	CASSLGVGLAARTDTQYF
NA	many	TRBV10-3	TRBJ1-2	TGTGCCATCAGTCCAGGGGCTAACTATGGCTACACCTTC	CAISPGANYGYTF
NA	NA	TRBV19	TRBJ2-5	TGTGCCGGTAGTATAGATCCGTGGGGGATGGGGGGACAAGAGACCCAGTACTTC	CAGSIDPWGMGGQETQYF